This record looks at one TCR beta chain sequence and its context. Trimming at V came to 0 bases and at J to 4 bases, leaving 11 bases not matched to a gene. Looked up from germline, CDR1 is SGHDT and CDR2 is YYEEEE. The CDR3 loop spans 17 amino acids. The data derive from a study of blood T cell repertoires in COVID-19. About the research overall: Both acute and convalescent COVID-19 samples were obtained from the United States, Italy and Spain. PBMCs, B-cell-depleted T cells, or T cells provided the cDNA or gDNA that made up the material.

As handled by the study authors: Estimation of nucleated cell counts was performed using reference gene primer amplification. Generated by immunoSEQ multiplex PCR, the TCRdb table keeps only in-frame clones and is missing some. That table supplies the V and J calls and clone size; D and trimming were determined from the DNA. This sample has some 180,000 clones, with under 90% found just once. Sample: peripheral blood. The chain recombines TRBV5-6 with TRBJ2-5, with TRBD1 matching 8 bases. The TCR originated in a human donor in a cohort sampled during active COVID-19. CDR3 sequence: CASSLVGGRTGRETQYF. CDR3 bases: TGTGCCAGCAGCTTGGTGGGGGGCAGGACAGGGCGAGAGACCCAGTACTTC.